The source of this TCR beta chain is a study of blood T cell repertoires in COVID-19. Study-wide context: The origin of the acute and convalescent COVID-19 samples was the United States, Italy and Spain. T cells, B-cell-depleted T cells, or PBMCs supplied cDNA or gDNA.

The CDR3 extends over 12 amino acids. Trimming cost V 3 bases and J 4 bases, with 7 bases left between them. Per the germline V gene, CDR1 is LNHDA and CDR2 is SQIVND (reference sequence). Per the original methods: Amplified reference gene primers provided the basis for estimating nucleated cell counts. Measured with immunoSEQ multiplex PCR; TCRdb has only the in-frame clones, and not every one. V and J calls plus clone size are reproduced from that table; the DNA served to infer D and trimming. This repertoire shows around 320,000 clones, about 91% found once; its top ten account for about 7%. The chain employs TRBV19 and TRBJ2-7; D possibly corresponds to TRBD2 (5 bases). The receptor was isolated from a woman in her 30s who had recovered from COVID-19. Sequencing used peripheral blood. The CDR3 sequence is CASSMSGYEQYF. The CDR3 DNA reads TGTGCCAGTAGTATGTCGGGGTACGAGCAGTACTTC.